The 5 T cell receptor beta chains listed next were all sequenced from one sample in a study of blood T cell repertoires in COVID-19. Produced via immunoSEQ multiplex PCR; TCRdb's table is partial and in-frame only. This table holds 350,000 or so clones, more than 90% found once. Material for sequencing was PBMCs or T cells enriched from blood (not recorded which). The source of these receptors is a woman aged 30 to 39 who had recovered from COVID-19.

The chain recombines TRBV21-1 with TRBJ1-4; no check of the table's D call, TRBD1, against the DNA was made. TRBV21-1 is annotated as a pseudogene. The CDR3 length is 17 residues. The CDR3 reads CASSKHTTRGGNEKLFF. DNA for the CDR3: TGTGCCAGCAGCAAACATACAACGCGAGGGGGCAACGAAAAACTGTTTTTT.

The V and J genes are TRBV29-1 and TRBJ1-2; unclear D gene. Germline assignment: CDR1 SQVTM and CDR2 ANQGSEA. V lost 6 bases and J lost 3, with 20 bases in between. The CDR3 is made up of 15 amino acids. The CDR3 spells CSVEIMAGGDYGYTF. For the CDR3, the DNA is TGCAGCGTAGAGATTATGGCGGGTGGGGACTATGGCTACACCTTC.

The genes are TRBV5-5 and TRBJ2-7, with 9 bases that match TRBD2. V lost 2 bases and J lost 1; bases outside the gene matches: 4. The CDR3 has 15 residues. Germline lookup yields CDR1 SGHKS and CDR2 YYEKEE (reference sequence). CDR3 in DNA: TGTGCCAGCAGCTTTAGCGGGAGTCTATCCTACGAGCAGTACTTC. This codes for CASSFSGSLSYEQYF.

This rearrangement joins TRBV7-2 to TRBJ1-1; D is possibly TRBD1 (5 bases). CDR1 SGHTA and CDR2 FQGNSA come from the germline V gene. V gave up 2 bases and J gave up 0 bases, with 10 bases separating them. The CDR3 totals 15 residues. CDR3 coding DNA: TGTGCCAGCAGCTTAAGACAGACTGTGAACACTGAAGCTTTCTTT. It codes for CASSLRQTVNTEAFF.

This clone was seen a single time. The chain is built from TRBV5-4 and TRBJ2-5; 7 bases are shared with TRBD2. CDR1 is SGHNT, CDR2 YYREEE, per germline (reference sequence). This CDR3 comprises 14 residues. V lost 3 bases to trimming and J lost 4 bases; unmatched junction nucleotides: 6. This CDR3 is CASSSSTGGETQYF. DNA of the CDR3: TGTGCCAGCAGCTCTTCCACGGGGGGAGAGACCCAGTACTTC.